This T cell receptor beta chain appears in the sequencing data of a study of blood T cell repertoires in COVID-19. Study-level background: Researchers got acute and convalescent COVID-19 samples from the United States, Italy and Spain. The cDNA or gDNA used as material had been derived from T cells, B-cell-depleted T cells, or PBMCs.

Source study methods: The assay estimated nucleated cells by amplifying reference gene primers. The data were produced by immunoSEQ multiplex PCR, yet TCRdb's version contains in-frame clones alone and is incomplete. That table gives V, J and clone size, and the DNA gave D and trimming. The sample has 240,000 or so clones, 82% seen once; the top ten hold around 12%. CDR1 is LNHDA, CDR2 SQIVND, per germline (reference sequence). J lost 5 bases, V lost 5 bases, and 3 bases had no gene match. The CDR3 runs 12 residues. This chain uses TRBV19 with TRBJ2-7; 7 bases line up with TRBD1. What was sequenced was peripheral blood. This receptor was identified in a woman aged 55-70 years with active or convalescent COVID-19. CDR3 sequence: CASSLQGNEQYF. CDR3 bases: TGTGCCAGTAGTCTACAGGGGAACGAGCAGTACTTC.